This T cell receptor (beta chain) was recovered during a study of beta chain features in type 1 diabetes. This clone was found a few times. Its antigen remains unidentified. Study-wide results and caveats: There was a moderate but significant shortening of TCRB CDR3s in all four CD4+ subsets of Type 1 diabetes patients. Sequencing of cDNA might inflate the share of cells that strongly express TCR.

Expressed TCRB transcripts were sequenced, since all the RNA that had been isolated was reverse transcribed. Assay used: immunoSEQ multiplex PCR; TCRdb lists only in-frame clones, some missing. The table shows around 150,000 clones, with about a tenth occurring only once. Germline CDR1 and CDR2: SGHTA and FQGTGA. V lost 2 bases, J lost 8 bases, and 4 bases stayed unmatched. The CDR3 covers 14 residues. The gene calls are TRBV7-3 and TRBJ2-1; 9 bases align to TRBD2. The receptor was isolated from a young man with type 1 diabetes. The sample taken for sequencing was central memory CD4+ T cells from blood. The CDR3 DNA is TGTGCCAGCAGCTTAGGTAGCGGGAGCCATGAGCAGTTCTTC. Encoded protein: CASSLGSGSHEQFF. The full variable domain, rest sourced from reference TRBV7-3 and TRBJ2-1, is GAGVSQTPSNKVTEKGKYVELRCDPISGHTALYWYRQSLGQGPEFLIYFQGTGAADDSGLPNDRFFAVRPEGSVSTLKIQRTERGDSAVYLCASSLGSGSHEQFFGPGTRLTVL.